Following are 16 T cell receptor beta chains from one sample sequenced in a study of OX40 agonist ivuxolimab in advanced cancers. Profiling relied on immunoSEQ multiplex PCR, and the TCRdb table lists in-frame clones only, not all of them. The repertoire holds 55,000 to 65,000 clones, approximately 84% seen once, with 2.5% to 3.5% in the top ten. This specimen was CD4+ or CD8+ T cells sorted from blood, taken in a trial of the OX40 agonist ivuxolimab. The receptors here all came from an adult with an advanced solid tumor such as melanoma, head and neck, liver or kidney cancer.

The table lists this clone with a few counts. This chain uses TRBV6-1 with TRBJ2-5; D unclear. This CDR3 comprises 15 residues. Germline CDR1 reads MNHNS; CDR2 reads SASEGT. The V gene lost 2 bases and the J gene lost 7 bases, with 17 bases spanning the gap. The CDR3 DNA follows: TGTGCCAGCAGTGAAACCTTTCGGTCCTACGGGACCCAGTACTTC. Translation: CASSETFRSYGTQYF.

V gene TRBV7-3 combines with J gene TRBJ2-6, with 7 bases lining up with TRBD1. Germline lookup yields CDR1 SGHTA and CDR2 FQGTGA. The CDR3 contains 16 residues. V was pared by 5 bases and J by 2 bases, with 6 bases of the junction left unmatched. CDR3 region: CASSRGQEAGANVLTF. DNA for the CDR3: TGTGCCAGCAGCCGAGGACAGGAGGCTGGGGCCAACGTCCTGACTTTC.

CDR3 nucleotide sequence: TGTGCTAGTGGTTTAGATGGAGAGACCCAGTACTTC. Encoded protein: CASGLDGETQYF. The chain has TRBV12-5 and TRBJ2-5, with no clear D. Germline V gene sequence: CDR1 LGHNT, CDR2 FRNRAP. The CDR3 covers 12 residues. Deletions cut 3 bases from V and 4 bases from J, with 6 bases between.

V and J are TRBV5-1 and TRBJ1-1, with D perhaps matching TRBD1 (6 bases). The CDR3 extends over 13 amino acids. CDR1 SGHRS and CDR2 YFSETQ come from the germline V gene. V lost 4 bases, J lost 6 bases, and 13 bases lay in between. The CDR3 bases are TGCGCCAGCAGCCTGGACAGAAACTCTGAAGCTTTCTTT. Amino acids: CASSLDRNSEAFF.

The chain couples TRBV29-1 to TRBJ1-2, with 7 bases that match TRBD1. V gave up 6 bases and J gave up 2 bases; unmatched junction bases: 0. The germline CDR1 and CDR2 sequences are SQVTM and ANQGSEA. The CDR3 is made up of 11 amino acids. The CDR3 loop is CSVTGNYGYTF. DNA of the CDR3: TGCAGCGTGACAGGGAACTATGGCTACACCTTC.

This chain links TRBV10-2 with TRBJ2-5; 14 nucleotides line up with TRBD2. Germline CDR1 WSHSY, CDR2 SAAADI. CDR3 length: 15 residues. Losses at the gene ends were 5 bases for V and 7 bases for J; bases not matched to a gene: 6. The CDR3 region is CASSLGLAGVGTQYF. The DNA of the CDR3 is TGCGCCAGCAGTCTGGGACTAGCGGGAGTAGGGACCCAGTACTTC.

The DNA of the CDR3 is TGTGCCAGCTCACCATTTAGCCAGGACGTCTCTGGAAACACCATATATTTT. Amino acids: CASSPFSQDVSGNTIYF. This sequence joins TRBV18 and TRBJ1-3; no firm D call. V lost 2 bases, J lost 0 bases, and 14 bases lay in between. The CDR3 has 17 residues. Germline CDR1 KGHSH, CDR2 LQKENI.

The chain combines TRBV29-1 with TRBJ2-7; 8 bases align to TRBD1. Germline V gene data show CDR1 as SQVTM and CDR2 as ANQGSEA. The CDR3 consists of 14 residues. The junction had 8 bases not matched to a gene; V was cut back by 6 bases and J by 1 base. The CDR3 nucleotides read TGCAGCGTCCGGACAGGGCTAAATTCCTACGAGCAGTACTTC. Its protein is CSVRTGLNSYEQYF.

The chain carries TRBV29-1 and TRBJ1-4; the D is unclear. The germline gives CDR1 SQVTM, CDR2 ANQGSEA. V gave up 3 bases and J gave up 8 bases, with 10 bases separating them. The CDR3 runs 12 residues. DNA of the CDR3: TGCAGCGTTGAGGGTGGAGGGGAAAAACTGTTTTTT. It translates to CSVEGGGEKLFF.

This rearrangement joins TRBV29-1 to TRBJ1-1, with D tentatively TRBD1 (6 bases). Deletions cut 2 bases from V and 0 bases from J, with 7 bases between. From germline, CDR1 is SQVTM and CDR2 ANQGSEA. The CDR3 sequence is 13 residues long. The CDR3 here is CSVERGMNTEAFF. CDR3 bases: TGCAGCGTTGAAAGGGGGATGAACACTGAAGCTTTCTTT.

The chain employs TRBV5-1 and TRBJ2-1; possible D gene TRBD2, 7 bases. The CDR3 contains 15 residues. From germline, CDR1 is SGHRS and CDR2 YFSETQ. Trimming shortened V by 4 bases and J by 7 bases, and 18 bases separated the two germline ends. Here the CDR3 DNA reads TGCGCCAGCAGCCCCGGACTAGTAGGGGGAAATGAGCAGTTCTTC. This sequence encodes CASSPGLVGGNEQFF.

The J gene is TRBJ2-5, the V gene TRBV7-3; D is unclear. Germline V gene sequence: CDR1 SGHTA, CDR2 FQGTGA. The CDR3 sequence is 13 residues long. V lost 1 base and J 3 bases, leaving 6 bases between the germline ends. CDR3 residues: CASSLSQEETQYF. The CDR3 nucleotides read TGTGCCAGCAGCTTAAGTCAGGAAGAGACCCAGTACTTC.

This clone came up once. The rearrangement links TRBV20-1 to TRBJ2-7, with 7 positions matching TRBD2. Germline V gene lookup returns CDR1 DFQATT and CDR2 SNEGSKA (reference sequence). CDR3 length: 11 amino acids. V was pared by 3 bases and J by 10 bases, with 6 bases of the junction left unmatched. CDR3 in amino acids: CSASRGSYQYF. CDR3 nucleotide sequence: TGCAGTGCTAGTCGCGGGAGCTACCAGTACTTC.

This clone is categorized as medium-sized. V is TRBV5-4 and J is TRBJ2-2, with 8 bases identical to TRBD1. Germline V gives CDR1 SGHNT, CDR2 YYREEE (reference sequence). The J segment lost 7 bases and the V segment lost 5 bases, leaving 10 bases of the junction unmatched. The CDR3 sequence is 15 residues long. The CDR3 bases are TGTGCCAGCAGTCTATCTCAGGGGGCGGACGGGGAGCTGTTTTTT. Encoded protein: CASSLSQGADGELFF.

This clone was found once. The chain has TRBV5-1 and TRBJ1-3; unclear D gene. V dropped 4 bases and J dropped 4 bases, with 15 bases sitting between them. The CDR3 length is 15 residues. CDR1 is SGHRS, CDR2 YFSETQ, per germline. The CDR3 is CASSPRMAGGNTIYF. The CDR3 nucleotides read TGCGCCAGCAGCCCCCGAATGGCGGGGGGAAACACCATATATTTT.

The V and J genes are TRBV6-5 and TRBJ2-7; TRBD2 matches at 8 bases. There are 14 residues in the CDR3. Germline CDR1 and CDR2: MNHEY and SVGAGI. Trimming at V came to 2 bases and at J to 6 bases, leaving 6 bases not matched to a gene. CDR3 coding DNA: TGTGCCAGCAGTTACGAGGCGGGAGGCGGCGAGCAGTACTTC. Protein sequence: CASSYEAGGGEQYF.